The source of this TCR beta chain is a study of blood T cell repertoires in COVID-19. Study as a whole: Sites across the United States, Italy and Spain contributed samples from acute and convalescent COVID-19.

Libraries were prepared by immunoSEQ multiplex PCR; TCRdb keeps only in-frame clonotypes and omits some of them. The profile shows more than 400,000 clones, roughly nine tenths of them singletons. CDR1 is SGHAT, CDR2 FQNNGV, per germline. The CDR3 extends over 13 amino acids. V was trimmed by 3 bases and J by 4 bases, leaving 10 bases between them. The V call is TRBV11-2, the J call TRBJ2-7, with a possible D match to TRBD2 (6 bases). This sequence originates from a woman aged 18-35 years who had recovered from COVID-19. Sample: PBMCs or T cells enriched from blood (not recorded which). The CDR3 region has the DNA TGTGCCAGCAGCTTCAACGGGGGTTACGAGCAGTACTTC. It specifies CASSFNGGYEQYF.